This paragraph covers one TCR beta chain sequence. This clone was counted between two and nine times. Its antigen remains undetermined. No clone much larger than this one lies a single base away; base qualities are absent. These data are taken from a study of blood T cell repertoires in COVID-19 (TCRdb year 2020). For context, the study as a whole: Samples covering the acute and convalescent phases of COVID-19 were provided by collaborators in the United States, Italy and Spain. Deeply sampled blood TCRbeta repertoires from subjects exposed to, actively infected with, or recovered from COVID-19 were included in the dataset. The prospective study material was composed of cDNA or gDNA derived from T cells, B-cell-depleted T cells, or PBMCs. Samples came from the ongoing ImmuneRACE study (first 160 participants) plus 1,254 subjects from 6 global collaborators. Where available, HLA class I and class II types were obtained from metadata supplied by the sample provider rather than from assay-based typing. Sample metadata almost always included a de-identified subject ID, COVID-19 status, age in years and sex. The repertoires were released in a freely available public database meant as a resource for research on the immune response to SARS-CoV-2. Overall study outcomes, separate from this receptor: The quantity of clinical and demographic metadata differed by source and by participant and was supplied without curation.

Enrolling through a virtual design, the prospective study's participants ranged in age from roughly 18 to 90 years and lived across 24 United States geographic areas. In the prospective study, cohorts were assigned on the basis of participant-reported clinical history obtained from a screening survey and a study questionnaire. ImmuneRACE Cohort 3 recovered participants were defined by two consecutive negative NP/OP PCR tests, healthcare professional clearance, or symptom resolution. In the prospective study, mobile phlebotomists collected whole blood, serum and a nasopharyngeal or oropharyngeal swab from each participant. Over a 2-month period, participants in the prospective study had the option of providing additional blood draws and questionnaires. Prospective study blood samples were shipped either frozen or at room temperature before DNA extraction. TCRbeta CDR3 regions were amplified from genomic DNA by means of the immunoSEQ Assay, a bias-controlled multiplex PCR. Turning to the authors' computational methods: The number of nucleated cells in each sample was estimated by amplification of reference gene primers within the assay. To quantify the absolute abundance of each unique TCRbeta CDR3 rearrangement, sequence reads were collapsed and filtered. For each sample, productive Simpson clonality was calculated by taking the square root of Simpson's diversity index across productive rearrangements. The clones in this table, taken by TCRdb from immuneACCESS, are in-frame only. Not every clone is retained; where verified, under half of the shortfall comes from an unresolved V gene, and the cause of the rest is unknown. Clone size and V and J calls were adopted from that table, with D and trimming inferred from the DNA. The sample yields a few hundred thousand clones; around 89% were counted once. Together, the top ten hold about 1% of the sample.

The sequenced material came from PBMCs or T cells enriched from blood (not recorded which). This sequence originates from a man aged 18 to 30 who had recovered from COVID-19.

The base sequence is TGTGCCAGCAGCTTAGGGGGGCGGGATGAGCAGTTCTTC. It translates to CASSLGGRDEQFF. This chain is built from TRBV7-8 and TRBJ2-1; the best D guess is TRBD1, with 6 bases matching. The germline V gene provides CDR1 SGHVS and CDR2 FQNEAQ. Taken from cysteine to phenylalanine, the CDR3 has 13 residues. The kept DNA is CDR3 alone, 39 bases in frame from the first base. V and J lose 1 base and 8 bases, and a span of 9 bases separates them.